The 18 T cell receptor beta chains presented below share a single source sample, sequenced in a study of blood T cells in healthy people across ages. Primers used in a second PCR of about 7 to 12 cycles were a sample-barcoded 5' primer and a J-beta primer mix. TCRdb independently ran MiXCR on the 5' RACE reads; one entry per CDR3 protein. The sample lists over a million distinct CDR3 sequences; about 23% were seen once. Another study also made use of these data, one on T cells of mothers and their children.

Material: blood. The source is a girl between 2 and 10 years old in good health.

The rearrangement links TRBV20-1 to TRBJ2-1; 7 positions match TRBD2. In germline, CDR1 is DFQATT, CDR2 SNEGSKA (reference sequence). The trim removed 5 bases at V and 0 bases at J, leaving 13 bases unmatched. The CDR3 covers 17 residues. CDR3 bases: TGCAGTGCTCCGGGGTGGGAGGGGTTAAGCTCCTACAATGAGCAGTTCTTC. Residues: CSAPGWEGLSSYNEQFF.

This clonotype was found a few times. V gene TRBV24-1 combines with J gene TRBJ2-5; 8 nucleotides match TRBD1. With the DNA end fitting TRBJ2-7 better, the J assignment may be wrong. The CDR3 spans 13 residues. CDR1 and CDR2 (germline): KGHDR, SFDVKD. The CDR3 coding sequence is TGTGCCACCTCTCCAGGGGGCATCGACGAGCAGTACTTC. Its translation: CATSPGGIDEQYF.

This chain connects TRBV12-3 or TRBV12-4 to TRBJ2-7; maybe TRBD2 (6 bases). The CDR3 contains 15 residues. V was cut by 4 bases and J by 0 bases, with 13 bases left in between. In nucleotides, the CDR3 is TGTGCCAGCAGTTCCCTCCGGGAGAGCTCCTACGAGCAGTACTTC. Translating gives CASSSLRESSYEQYF.

This clonotype appeared a few times. This chain connects TRBV4-3 to TRBJ2-6; 12 bases agree with TRBD1. V shed 3 bases and J 0 bases; nucleotides not matched to a gene: 15. The CDR3 loop spans 22 amino acids. CDR1 is LGHNA, CDR2 YSLEER, per germline. The CDR3 region is CASSQETGTGGLNPSGANVLTF. For the CDR3, the DNA is TGCGCCAGCAGCCAGGAAACCGGGACAGGGGGCCTCAATCCCTCTGGGGCCAACGTCCTGACTTTC.

This sequence joins TRBV7-6 and TRBJ2-5; 7 positions agree with TRBD2. V gave up 3 bases and J gave up 0 bases; unmatched junction bases: 7. This CDR3 comprises 16 residues. Germline CDR1 and CDR2: SGHVS and FNYEAQ. The CDR3, as DNA: TGTGCCAGCAGCTTTGACGGGGGGAGTTACCAAGAGACCCAGTACTTC. This translates into CASSFDGGSYQETQYF.

This clonotype turned up a few times. This sequence joins TRBV7-2 and TRBJ2-7; D not resolved. Trimming cost V 1 base and J 9 bases, with 10 bases left between them. This CDR3 contains 12 residues. Germline assignment: CDR1 SGHTA and CDR2 FQGNSA. The CDR3 is CASSLEARTQYF. The CDR3 DNA is TGTGCCAGCAGCTTAGAGGCCCGAACGCAGTACTTC.

This clonotype was counted only a few times. The rearrangement joins TRBV5-6 to TRBJ1-2; 7 bases fit TRBD1. The length of the CDR3 is 15 residues. CDR1 and CDR2 from the germline V gene are SGHDT and YYEEEE. The trim removed 1 base at V and 10 bases at J, leaving 13 bases unmatched. Written as DNA, the CDR3 is TGTGCCAGCAGCTTGAGGTCCAGGGGGAGATCATACTACACCTTC. As protein: CASSLRSRGRSYYTF.

This clonotype was found a few times. The chain uses TRBV28 and TRBJ2-7; 9 nucleotides agree with TRBD2. In germline, CDR1 is MDHEN, CDR2 SYDVKM. V was pared by 6 bases and J by 2 bases, with 11 bases of the junction left unmatched. The CDR3 length is 16 residues. CDR3 sequence: CASSPMVAGGTYEQYF. DNA for the CDR3: TGTGCCAGCAGCCCTATGGTGGCGGGAGGGACCTACGAGCAGTACTTC.

The chain employs TRBV20-1 and TRBJ2-5; D unclear. The end of the DNA fits TRBJ2-7 better, so the J call may be wrong. The CDR3 length is 14 residues. Germline CDR1 reads DFQATT; CDR2 reads SNEGSKA (reference sequence). The CDR3 bases are TGCAGTGCTAGTTTGAGTGCAGGCGTTAACGAGCAGTACTTC. Protein: CSASLSAGVNEQYF.

This clonotype was picked up a small number of times. V and J are TRBV25-1 and TRBJ2-7; D might be TRBD2 (6 bases). The germline V gene encodes CDR1 MGHDK and CDR2 SYGVNS. Trimming took off 1 base at V and 6 bases at J, with 13 bases between the two ends. The length of the CDR3 is 14 residues. The CDR3 sequence: CASSEWEGGLEQYF. The CDR3 coding sequence is TGTGCCAGCAGTGAATGGGAAGGAGGGCTCGAGCAGTACTTC.

As to this clonotype: The CDR3 does not end in the conserved phenylalanine or tryptophan, so this is likely a read error. The CDR3 sequence: CASRGTAQETQYV. CDR3 DNA sequence: TGTGCCAGCAGGGGGACAGCCCAAGAGACCCAGTACGTC. The rearrangement links TRBV2 to TRBJ2-5; 7 bases map to TRBD1. CDR1 is SNHLY, CDR2 FYNNEI, per germline. The CDR3 covers 13 residues. J gave up 1 base and V 6 bases, and 2 bases lay outside the gene matches.

The V gene is TRBV4-3, the J gene TRBJ2-3, with 7 bases fitting TRBD1. After removal of 0 bases from V and 1 base from J, the junction contained 4 bases not matched to a gene. This CDR3 is built from 16 residues. Germline CDR1 LGHNA, CDR2 YSLEER. The CDR3 protein is CASSQETGAGTDTQYF. The DNA for the CDR3 is TGCGCCAGCAGCCAAGAAACAGGGGCGGGCACAGATACGCAGTATTTT.

This clonotype was picked up a small number of times. The chain carries TRBV5-1 and TRBJ2-1; 8 bases line up with TRBD2. V was clipped by 3 bases and J by 4 bases; unmatched bases: 9. Germline CDR1 is SGHRS and CDR2 is YFSETQ. The CDR3 is made up of 16 amino acids. The CDR3 is CASSWAREGVYNEQFF. The CDR3 bases are TGCGCCAGCAGCTGGGCACGGGAGGGTGTTTACAATGAGCAGTTCTTC. Full variable domain (missing parts from reference TRBV5-1 and TRBJ2-1): KAGVTQTPRYLIKTRGQQVTLSCSPISGHRSVSWYQQTPGQGLQFLFEYFSETQRNKGNFPGRFSGRQFSNSRSEMNVSTLELGDSALYLCASSWAREGVYNEQFFGPGTRLTVL.

The genes are TRBV4-2 and TRBJ2-1; 9 bases align to TRBD2. The CDR3 length is 16 residues. CDR1 and CDR2 from the germline V gene are LGHNA and YNFKEQ. J gave up 1 base and V 3 bases, and 4 bases lay outside the gene matches. This CDR3 is CASSHGSGGSYNEQFF. As DNA, the CDR3 is TGTGCCAGCAGCCATGGTAGCGGGGGTTCCTACAATGAGCAGTTCTTC.

This clonotype was counted only a few times. The V call is TRBV5-6, the J call TRBJ2-1; 10 bases are shared with TRBD1. The J call may be mistaken, given a closer DNA end match to TRBJ2-5. The CDR3 has 12 amino acids. Germline loops: CDR1 SGHDT, CDR2 YYEEEE. CDR3 protein: CASSSDRGPQYF. In DNA, the CDR3 is TGTGCCAGCAGCTCCGACAGGGGGCCCCAGTACTTC.

The chain combines TRBV7-6 with TRBJ2-7, with 11 bases that match TRBD2. The CDR3 is 15 amino acids. Germline lookup yields CDR1 SGHVS and CDR2 FNYEAQ. With 5 bases clipped from V and 9 bases from J, the junction kept 12 bases outside the gene matches. CDR3 in DNA: TGTGCCAGCAGCCCGGGACTAGCGGCGACCTCAGCGCAGTACTTC. Translation: CASSPGLAATSAQYF.

This clonotype was counted at least ten times. CDR3 region: CASSLPPYNEQFF. In DNA, the CDR3 is TGTGCCAGCTCACTTCCCCCGTACAATGAGCAGTTCTTC. The chain is built from TRBV18 and TRBJ2-1; D unclear. This CDR3 is built from 13 residues. Germline V gives CDR1 KGHSH, CDR2 LQKENI. Trimming shortened V by 4 bases and J by 4 bases, and 8 bases separated the two germline ends.

V gene TRBV7-9 combines with J gene TRBJ2-7, with 8 bases matching TRBD1. CDR3 length equals 16 residues. With V trimmed by 5 bases and J by 3 bases, 12 bases remained unmatched. CDR1 is SEHNR, CDR2 FQNEAQ, per germline (reference sequence). CDR3 protein: CASSTAPDREVYEQYF. The DNA of the CDR3 is TGTGCCAGCAGCACCGCCCCGGACAGGGAAGTCTACGAGCAGTACTTC. The whole variable domain, remainder taken from reference TRBV7-9 and TRBJ2-7, is DTGVSQNPRHKITKRGQNVTFRCDPISEHNRLYWYRQTLGQGPEFLTYFQNEAQLEKSRLLSDRFSAERPKGSFSTLEIQRTEQGDSAMYLCASSTAPDREVYEQYFGPGTRLTVT.